Listed below are T cell receptor beta chains from one sample, sequenced in a study of shared clonotypes between healthy human individuals. TCRdb keeps only in-frame clones here, not all; method: immunoSEQ multiplex PCR. In the table there are 500,000 to 550,000 clones, approximately 95% of which are singletons. The specimen sequenced was naive CD4+ T cells sorted from blood. The receptors shown here come from a woman between 25 and 40 years old in good health. CDR3s include the opening cysteine and the closing phenylalanine or tryptophan. The D gene is left open where the match is weak.

CASSQGLQNQPQHF,TGTGCCAGCAGTCAGGGATTACAGAATCAGCCCCAGCATTTT,TRBJ1-5,TRBV27,NA
CASSPRTSGFQDEQYF,TGTGCCAGCAGCCCCCGCACCTCAGGTTTCCAGGACGAGCAGTACTTC,TRBJ2-7,TRBV9,NA
CASSLVLRTEAFF,TGTGCCAGCAGCTTGGTTCTCAGGACTGAAGCTTTCTTT,TRBJ1-1,TRBV7-2,NA
CASSAGQLLPNYGYTF,TGTGCCAGCAGTGCGGGACAGCTTCTACCTAACTATGGCTACACCTTC,TRBJ1-2,TRBV6-1,TRBD1
CASSTLAGDYNEQFF,TGTGCCAGTAGTACACTAGCGGGAGACTACAATGAGCAGTTCTTC,TRBJ2-1,TRBV19,TRBD2
CASSLLGTLDNEQFF,TGTGCCAGCAGTTTACTAGGGACATTGGACAATGAGCAGTTCTTC,TRBJ2-1,TRBV28,NA
CASSLGRGGTGELFF,TGTGCCAGCAGTTTAGGCAGGGGTGGCACCGGGGAGCTGTTTTTT,TRBJ2-2,TRBV27,NA
CASSPLVGDTQYF,TGTGCCAGTAGTCCGCTCGTTGGAGATACGCAGTATTTT,TRBJ2-3,TRBV19,NA
CASSQQRYTGNTIYF,TGTGCCAGCAGCCAACAGCGGTACACTGGAAACACCATATATTTT,TRBJ1-3,TRBV14,NA
CASSLARDRYEQYF,TGTGCCAGCAGTCTCGCCCGGGACAGGTACGAGCAGTACTTC,TRBJ2-7,TRBV27,TRBD1
CATERLGQGSYEQYF,TGCGCCACTGAGAGACTAGGACAGGGAAGTTACGAGCAGTACTTC,TRBJ2-7,TRBV10-2,TRBD1
CAIRSADYEQYF,TGTGCCATCAGGAGCGCTGACTACGAGCAGTACTTC,TRBJ2-7,TRBV10-3,NA
CASNGRRVGAQYF,TGTGCCAGCAACGGGAGACGAGTCGGGGCCCAGTACTTC,TRBJ2-5,TRBV6-5,NA
CASSLDGQTNTEAFF,TGCGCCAGCAGCTTGGATGGGCAGACCAACACTGAAGCTTTCTTT,TRBJ1-1,TRBV5-1,NA
CASSSGGTGGVHEQFF,TGTGCCAGCAGCTCTGGGGGGACGGGAGGAGTCCATGAGCAGTTCTTC,TRBJ2-1,TRBV28,TRBD2